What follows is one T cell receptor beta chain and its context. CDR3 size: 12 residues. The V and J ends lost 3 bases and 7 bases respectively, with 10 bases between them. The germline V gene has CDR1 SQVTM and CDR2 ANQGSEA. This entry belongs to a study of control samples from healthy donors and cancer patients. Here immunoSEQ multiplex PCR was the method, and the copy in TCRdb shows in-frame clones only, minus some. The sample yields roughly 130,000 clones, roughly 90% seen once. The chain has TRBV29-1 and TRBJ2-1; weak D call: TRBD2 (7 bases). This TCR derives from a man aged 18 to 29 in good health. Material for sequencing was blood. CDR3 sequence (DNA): TGCAGCGTTGATGAGGGGGGGAATGAGCAGTTCTTC. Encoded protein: CSVDEGGNEQFF.